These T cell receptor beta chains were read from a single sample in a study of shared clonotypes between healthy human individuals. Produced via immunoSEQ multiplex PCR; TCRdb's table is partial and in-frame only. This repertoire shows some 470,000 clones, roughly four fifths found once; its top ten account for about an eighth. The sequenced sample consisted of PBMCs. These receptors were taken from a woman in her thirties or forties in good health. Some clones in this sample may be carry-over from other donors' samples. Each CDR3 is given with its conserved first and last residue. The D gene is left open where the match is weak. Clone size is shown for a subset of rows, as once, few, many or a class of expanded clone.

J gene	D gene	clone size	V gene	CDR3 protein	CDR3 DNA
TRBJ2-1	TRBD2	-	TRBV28	CASTTARLAGGNEQFF	TGTGCCAGCACTACCGCAAGACTAGCGGGAGGTAATGAGCAGTTCTTC
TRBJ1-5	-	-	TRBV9	CASSPRMRQPQHF	TGTGCCAGCAGCCCCCGCATGCGACAGCCCCAGCATTTT
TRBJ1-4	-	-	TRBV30	CAWTGPTNEKLFF	TGTGCCTGGACCGGTCCAACTAATGAAAAACTGTTTTTT
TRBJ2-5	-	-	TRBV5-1	CASSWAGRGPETQYF	TGCGCCAGCAGCTGGGCGGGCAGGGGACCAGAGACCCAGTACTTC
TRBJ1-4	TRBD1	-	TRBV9	CASSDGDRGPNEKLFF	TGTGCCAGCAGCGACGGGGACAGGGGCCCTAATGAAAAACTGTTTTTT
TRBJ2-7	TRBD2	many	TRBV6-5	CASSSLAGTYEQYF	TGTGCCAGCAGTTCTCTAGCGGGGACCTACGAGCAGTACTTC
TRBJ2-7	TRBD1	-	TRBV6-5	CASSYDPRQGYEQYF	TGTGCCAGCAGTTACGATCCGAGACAGGGCTACGAGCAGTACTTC
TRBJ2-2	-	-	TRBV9	CASSPQPAGELFF	TGTGCCAGCAGCCCGCAACCAGCCGGGGAGCTGTTTTTT
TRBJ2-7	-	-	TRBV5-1	CASSVDTTARDLYEQYF	TGCGCCAGCAGCGTGGACACGACAGCTCGCGACCTCTACGAGCAGTACTTC
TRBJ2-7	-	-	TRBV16	CASSRTGVYEQYF	TGTGCCAGCAGCCGGACTGGGGTCTACGAGCAGTACTTC
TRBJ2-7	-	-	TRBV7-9	CASSFSSYEQYF	TGTGCCAGCAGCTTCAGTTCTTACGAGCAGTACTTC
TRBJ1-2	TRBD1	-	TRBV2	CASSEWATGGGYGYTF	TGTGCCAGCAGTGAATGGGCCACAGGGGGCGGCTATGGCTACACCTTC
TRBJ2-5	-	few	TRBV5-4	CASSGQEQETQYF	TGTGCCAGCAGCGGTCAAGAGCAAGAGACCCAGTACTTC
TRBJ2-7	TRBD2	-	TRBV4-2	CASEGTSGSSYEQYF	TGTGCCAGCGAAGGAACTAGCGGGAGTTCCTACGAGCAGTACTTC
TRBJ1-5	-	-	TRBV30	CAWSIRAGGRFQPQHF	TGTGCCTGGAGTATTAGGGCCGGTGGGAGATTTCAGCCCCAGCATTTT
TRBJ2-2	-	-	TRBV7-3	CASSLGQAGELFF	TGTGCCAGCAGCTTAGGCCAGGCCGGGGAGCTGTTTTTT
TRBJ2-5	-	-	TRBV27	CASSLVDRGETQYF	TGTGCCAGCAGTTTAGTGGACAGAGGAGAGACCCAGTACTTC
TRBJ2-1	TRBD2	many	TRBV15	CATSQAREGYNEQFF	TGTGCCACCAGCCAGGCGCGGGAGGGTTACAATGAGCAGTTCTTC
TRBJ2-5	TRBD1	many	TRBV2	CASRDRGLGETQYF	TGTGCCAGCAGGGACAGGGGGCTGGGAGAGACCCAGTACTTC